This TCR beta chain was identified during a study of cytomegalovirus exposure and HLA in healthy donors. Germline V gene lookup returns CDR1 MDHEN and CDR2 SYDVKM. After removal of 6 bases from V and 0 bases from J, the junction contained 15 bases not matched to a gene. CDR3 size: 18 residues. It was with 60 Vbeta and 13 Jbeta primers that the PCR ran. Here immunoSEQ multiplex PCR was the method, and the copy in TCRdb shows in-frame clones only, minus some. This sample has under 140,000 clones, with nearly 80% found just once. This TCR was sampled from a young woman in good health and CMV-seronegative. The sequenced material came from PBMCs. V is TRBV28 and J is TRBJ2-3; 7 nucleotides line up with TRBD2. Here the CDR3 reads CASRWGGDSGLSTDTQYF. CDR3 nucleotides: TGTGCCAGCAGATGGGGGGGGGATAGCGGGTTGAGCACAGATACGCAGTATTTT.